This T cell receptor (beta chain) was captured in a study of T cells in Graves' hyperthyroidism and ophthalmopathy. Whole-study findings and limits: By a 13 V-J model, ophthalmopathy was set apart from stable hyperthyroidism.

On this clonotype itself: Antigen unknown.

What was amplified from RNA transcripts were TCR beta CDR3 regions. The study used the HTBI primer set for a first-round RT-PCR of the TCR CDR3. TCRdb ran MiXCR on the multiplex PCR reads and lists one entry per CDR3 protein. The sample lists over 250,000 distinct CDR3 sequences, approximately 21% occurring once. This CDR3 is built from 14 residues. CDR1 and CDR2 from the germline V gene are KGHDR and SFDVKD. Trimming shortened V by 4 bases and J by 5 bases, and 14 bases separated the two germline ends. The TCR comes from a man younger than 45 with Graves' ophthalmopathy. The material sequenced was blood. This chain connects TRBV24-1 to TRBJ2-7; D possibly corresponds to TRBD1 (5 bases). This CDR3 reads CATSEGVRANEQYF. Here the CDR3 DNA reads TGTGCCACCAGTGAGGGCGTCAGGGCCAACGAGCAGTACTTC.